Listed here are 8 T cell receptor beta chains from one sample, sequenced in a study of breast tumors, draining lymph nodes, adjacent tissues. In TCRdb, the multiplex PCR reads were re-called with MiXCR into one record per CDR3 protein. This sample yields roughly 70,000 distinct CDR3 sequences, of which less than 45% are seen a single time; 8.4% belongs to the top ten. Sequencing used breast tumor tissue. These receptors all come from a female donor with breast cancer. Some clones in this sample may be carry-over from other donors' samples.

This clonotype was recorded many times. The rearrangement uses TRBV24-1 and TRBJ1-2; D remains ambiguous. From germline, CDR1 is KGHDR and CDR2 SFDVKD. V was cut by 3 bases and J by 4 bases, with 8 bases left in between. The CDR3 is 13 amino acids. As DNA, the CDR3 is TGTGCCACCAGTGATGTGGGAGCCTATGGCTACACCTTC. It codes for CATSDVGAYGYTF.

This clonotype was detected ten times or more. The CDR3 is CSVDLQGETQYF. The CDR3 bases are TGCAGCGTTGACCTCCAGGGGGAGACCCAGTACTTC. The rearrangement uses TRBV29-1 and TRBJ2-5; perhaps TRBD1 as D (6 bases). The germline V gene encodes CDR1 SQVTM and CDR2 ANQGSEA. V dropped 3 bases and J dropped 5 bases, with 10 bases sitting between them. The length of the CDR3 is 12 residues.

A few counts support this clonotype. This could be a read error, since a much larger clone is one nucleotide away. The chain recombines TRBV20-1 with TRBJ1-6, with D unresolved. The V gene's germline CDR1 is DFQATT and CDR2 SNEGSKA (reference sequence). V lost 0 bases and J 6 bases, leaving 15 bases between the germline ends. The CDR3 runs to 16 residues. In DNA, the CDR3 is TGCAGTGCTAGAGATCACAGAGAACTCCCTAATTCACCCCTCCACTTT. This encodes CSARDHRELPNSPLHF.

This clonotype showed up many times. The genes are TRBV6-5 and TRBJ2-7; D tentatively reads TRBD1 or TRBD2 (5 bases each). Between the trimmed V and J ends, which lost 2 bases and 8 bases, there was a span of 13 bases. This CDR3 comprises 13 residues. Looked up from germline, CDR1 is MNHEY and CDR2 is SVGAGI. CDR3 nucleotide sequence: TGTGCCAGCAGTTACGGGACGGATGGCCAGCAGTACTTC. Its translation: CASSYGTDGQQYF.

Concerning this clonotype: The CDR3 carries no conserved terminal phenylalanine or tryptophan, so it likely arises from a read error. The chain couples TRBV28 to TRBJ2-5, with 9 bases lining up with TRBD2. The germline gives CDR1 MDHEN, CDR2 SYDVKM. CDR3 size: 15 residues. V was clipped by 4 bases and J by 5 bases; unmatched bases: 8. CDR3 sequence: CASSSGGRAEETQYL. The DNA of the CDR3 is TGTGCCAGCAGTTCCGGCGGGAGGGCCGAGGAGACCCAGTACCTC.

The chain has TRBV15 and TRBJ1-4, with D tentatively TRBD1 (5 bases). This CDR3 spans 15 amino acids. Trimming took 3 bases from V and 7 from J, leaving 15 bases between them. The germline V gene encodes CDR1 LNHNV and CDR2 YYDKDF (reference sequence). The CDR3, as DNA: TGTGCCACCAGCAGCTTGGGGACGGGAGGTGAAAAACTGTTTTTT. It translates to CATSSLGTGGEKLFF. The full variable domain, rest sourced from reference TRBV15 and TRBJ1-4, is DAMVIQNPRYQVTQFGKPVTLSCSQTLNHNVMYWYQQKSSQAPKLLFHYYDKDFNNEADTPDNFQSRRPNTSFCFLDIRSPGLGDTAMYLCATSSLGTGGEKLFFGSGTQLSVL.

This clonotype was seen many times. V usage is TRBV2 and J usage is TRBJ1-6, with D hard to call. V lost 6 bases and J lost 7, with 16 bases in between. The CDR3 is made up of 15 amino acids. From germline, CDR1 is SNHLY and CDR2 FYNNEI. DNA for the CDR3: TGTGCCAGCAGGGACCACAATTTGGCGAATTCACCCCTCCACTTT. Translation: CASRDHNLANSPLHF.

This clonotype was picked up a small number of times. The genes are TRBV11-2 and TRBJ2-3, with D perhaps being TRBD1 or TRBD2 (6 bases each). The V end was cut by 1 base, the J end by 0 bases, with 11 bases between. The CDR3 runs to 16 residues. The germline V gene has CDR1 SGHAT and CDR2 FQNNGV. DNA for the CDR3: TGTGCCAGCAGCTTAGGGGGGGCGAGTAGCACAGATACGCAGTATTTT. As protein: CASSLGGASSTDTQYF.